The present T cell receptor (beta chain) was sequenced within a study of T-cell memory formation after mild COVID-19. Study at large: TCR clustering was largely donor specific. Whole-study findings and limits: Shrinking CD4+ clones were chiefly CM and EM; CD8+ ones were chiefly EMRA. CD4/CD8 balance characterized clones contracting day 15 to 85, and CD4+ skew characterized later expanders.

In its sample, this clonotype was seen a few times. The antigen is unknown. The CDR3 has 13 amino acids. Deletions cut 7 bases from V and 3 bases from J, with 10 bases between. The 5'RACE method, run with constant-segment primers, produced TCR alpha and TCR beta cDNA libraries (carrying sample barcodes and UMIs). In TCRdb, the 5' RACE reads were re-called with MiXCR into one record per CDR3 protein. The table includes 350,000 to 450,000 distinct CDR3 sequences, roughly 24% detected once. The receptor was isolated from an adult woman who had mild COVID-19 (a few samples of this study predate the infection). Cell type and time point are not known. The chain joins TRBV12-3 or TRBV12-4 to TRBJ2-1, with no clear D. Sequencing used PBMCs or a T cell subset sorted from them (not recorded which). The CDR3 protein is CASKNTGYNEQFF. The CDR3, as DNA: TGTGCCAGCAAAAACACTGGCTACAATGAGCAGTTCTTC.